This T cell receptor (beta chain) was found in a study of blood T cells in healthy people across ages. Study results and caveats: Across the age range, TCR beta diversity per million T cells fell in a roughly linear way. Estimated diversity, derived from one million T cells, was regarded as an underestimate.

The authors ran a second PCR of about 6 to 12 cycles using a sample-barcoded 5' primer and a J-beta primer mix. TCRdb used MiXCR to reprocess the 5' RACE reads, holding one entry per CDR3 protein. The data show 600,000 to 1,000,000 distinct CDR3 sequences, 58% seen once. Turning to this clonotype: The antigen is unknown.

Trimming removed 3 bases from V and 4 bases from J; junction bases left unmatched: 3. This CDR3 region has 16 residues. Looked up from germline, CDR1 is SGHTA and CDR2 is FQGNSA. Donors were healthy Caucasian individuals from Russia aged about 6 to 90. The chain joins TRBV7-2 to TRBJ2-6; 10 bases map to TRBD2. The receptor's source is a man aged 25 to 45 in good health. The sample consisted of blood. CDR3 amino acids: CASSFSGGTGANVLTF. DNA of the CDR3: TGTGCCAGCAGCTTTAGCGGGGGGACCGGGGCCAACGTCCTGACTTTC.